This TCR beta chain was recovered during a study of OX40 agonist ivuxolimab in advanced cancers. The CDR3 spans 15 residues. V lost 4 bases to trimming and J lost 3 bases; unmatched junction nucleotides: 9. Germline V gene sequence: CDR1 MNHEY, CDR2 SVGAGI. Repertoires were generated with immunoSEQ multiplex PCR, while TCRdb's copy carries only in-frame clones and drops some. In the table there are about 70,000 clones, roughly 90% of which are singletons. It was autoimmune disease history or systemic immunosuppression that excluded patients. This specimen consisted of CD4+ or CD8+ T cells sorted from blood, obtained in a trial of the OX40 agonist ivuxolimab. The rearrangement uses TRBV6-5 and TRBJ2-7, with 7 positions matching TRBD1. This TCR was sampled from an adult with an advanced solid tumor such as melanoma, head and neck, liver or kidney cancer. CDR3 sequence (DNA): TGTGCCAGCAGTTTGACAGGGACCCACAACTACGAGCAGTACTTC. Translation: CASSLTGTHNYEQYF.